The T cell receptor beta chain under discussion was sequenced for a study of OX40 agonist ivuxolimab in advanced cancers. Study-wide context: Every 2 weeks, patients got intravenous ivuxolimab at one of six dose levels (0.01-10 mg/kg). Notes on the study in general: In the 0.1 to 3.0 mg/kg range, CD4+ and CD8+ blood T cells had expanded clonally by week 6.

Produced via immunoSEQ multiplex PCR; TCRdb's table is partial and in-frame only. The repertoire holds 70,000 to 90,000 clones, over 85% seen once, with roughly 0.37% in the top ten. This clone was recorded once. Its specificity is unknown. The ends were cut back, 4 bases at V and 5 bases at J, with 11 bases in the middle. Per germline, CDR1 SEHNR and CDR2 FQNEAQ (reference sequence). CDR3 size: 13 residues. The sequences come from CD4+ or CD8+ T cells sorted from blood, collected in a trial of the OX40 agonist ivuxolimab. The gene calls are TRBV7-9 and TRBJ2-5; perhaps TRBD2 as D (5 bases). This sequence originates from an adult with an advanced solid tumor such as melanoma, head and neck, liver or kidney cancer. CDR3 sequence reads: CASSSGSPETQYF. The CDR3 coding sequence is TGTGCCAGCAGCTCGGGGAGTCCGGAGACCCAGTACTTC.